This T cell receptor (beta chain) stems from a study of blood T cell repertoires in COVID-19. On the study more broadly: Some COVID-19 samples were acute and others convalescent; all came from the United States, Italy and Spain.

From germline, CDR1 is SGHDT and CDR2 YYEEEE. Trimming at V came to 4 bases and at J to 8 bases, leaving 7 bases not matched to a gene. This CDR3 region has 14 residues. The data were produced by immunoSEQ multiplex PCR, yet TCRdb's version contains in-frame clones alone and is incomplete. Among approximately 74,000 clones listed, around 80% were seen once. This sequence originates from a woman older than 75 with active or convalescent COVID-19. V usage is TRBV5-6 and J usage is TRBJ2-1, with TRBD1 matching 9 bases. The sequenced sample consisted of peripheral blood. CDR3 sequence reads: CASSLMYRGHEQFF. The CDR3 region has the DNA TGTGCCAGCAGCCTTATGTACAGGGGGCATGAGCAGTTCTTC.